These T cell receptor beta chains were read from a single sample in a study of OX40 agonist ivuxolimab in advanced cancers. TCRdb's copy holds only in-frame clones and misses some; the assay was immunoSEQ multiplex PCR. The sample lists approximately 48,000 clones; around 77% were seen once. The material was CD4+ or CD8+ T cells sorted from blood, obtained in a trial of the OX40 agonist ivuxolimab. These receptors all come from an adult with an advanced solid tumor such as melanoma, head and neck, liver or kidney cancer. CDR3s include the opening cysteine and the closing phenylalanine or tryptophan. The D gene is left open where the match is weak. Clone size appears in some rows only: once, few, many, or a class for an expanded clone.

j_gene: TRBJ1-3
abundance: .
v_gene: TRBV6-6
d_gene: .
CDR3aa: CASSYGGVAGNTIYF
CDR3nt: TGTGCCAGCAGTTACGGGGGGGTCGCTGGAAACACCATATATTTT

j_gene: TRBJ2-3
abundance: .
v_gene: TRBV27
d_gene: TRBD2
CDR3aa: CASSTLAGTDTQYF
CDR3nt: TGTGCCAGCAGCACCCTAGCGGGCACAGATACGCAGTATTTT

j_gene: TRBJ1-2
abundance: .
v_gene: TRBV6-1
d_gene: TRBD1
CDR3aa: CASSGNNRGRGYTF
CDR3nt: TGTGCCAGCAGTGGGAATAACAGGGGGCGAGGCTACACCTTC

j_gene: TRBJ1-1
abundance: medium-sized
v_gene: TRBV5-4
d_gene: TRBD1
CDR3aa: CASSKGQGAPGTEAFF
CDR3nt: TGTGCCAGCAGCAAAGGACAGGGGGCGCCGGGGACTGAAGCTTTCTTT

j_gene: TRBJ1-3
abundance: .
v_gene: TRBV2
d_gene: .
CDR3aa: CASSGLGVSGNTIYF
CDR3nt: TGTGCCAGCTCCGGCCTAGGAGTCTCTGGAAACACCATATATTTT

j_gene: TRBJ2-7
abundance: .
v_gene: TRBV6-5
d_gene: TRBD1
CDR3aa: CASTGQASSYEQYF
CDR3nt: TGTGCCAGCACCGGACAGGCTAGCTCCTACGAGCAGTACTTC

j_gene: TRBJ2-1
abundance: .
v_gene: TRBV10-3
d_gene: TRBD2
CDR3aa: CAISESGGRAGNEQFF
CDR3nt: TGTGCCATCAGTGAGTCAGGCGGGAGGGCCGGCAATGAGCAGTTCTTC

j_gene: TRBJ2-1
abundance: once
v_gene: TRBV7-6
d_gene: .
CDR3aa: CASSLFLADNEQFF
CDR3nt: TGTGCCAGCAGCTTATTCCTAGCCGACAATGAGCAGTTCTTC

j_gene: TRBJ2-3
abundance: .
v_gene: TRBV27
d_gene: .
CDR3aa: CASSLPLQGRGTDTQYF
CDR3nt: TGTGCCAGCAGTTTACCCCTCCAGGGCAGGGGCACAGATACGCAGTATTTT

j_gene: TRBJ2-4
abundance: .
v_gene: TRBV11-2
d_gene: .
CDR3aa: CASSLLGSSKNIQYF
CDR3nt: TGTGCCAGCAGCTTATTGGGTTCATCCAAAAACATTCAGTACTTC

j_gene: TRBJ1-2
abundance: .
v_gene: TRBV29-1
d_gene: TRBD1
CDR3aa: CSVSYGREGQFYGYTF
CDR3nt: TGCAGCGTTTCCTACGGGAGAGAGGGACAGTTTTATGGCTACACCTTC

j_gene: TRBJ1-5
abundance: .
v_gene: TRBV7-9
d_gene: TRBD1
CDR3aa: CASSPDRDGQPQHF
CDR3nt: TGTGCCAGCAGCCCCGACAGGGATGGTCAGCCCCAGCATTTT

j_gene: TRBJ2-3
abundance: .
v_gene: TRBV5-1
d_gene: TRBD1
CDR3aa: CASSLARDRVPDTQYF
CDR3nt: TGCGCCAGCAGCTTGGCCCGGGACAGGGTCCCAGATACGCAGTATTTT

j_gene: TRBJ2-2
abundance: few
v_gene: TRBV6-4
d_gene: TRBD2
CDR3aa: CASREKSGTSETPNTGELFF
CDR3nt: TGTGCCAGCAGAGAGAAATCCGGGACTAGCGAGACGCCGAACACCGGGGAGCTGTTTTTT

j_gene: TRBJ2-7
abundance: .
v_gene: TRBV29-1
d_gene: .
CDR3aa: CSAAGQGGNEQYF
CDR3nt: TGCAGCGCTGCAGGACAGGGAGGGAACGAGCAGTACTTC

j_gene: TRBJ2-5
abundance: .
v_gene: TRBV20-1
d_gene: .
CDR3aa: CSASGVETQYF
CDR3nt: TGCAGTGCTTCCGGCGTAGAGACCCAGTACTTC

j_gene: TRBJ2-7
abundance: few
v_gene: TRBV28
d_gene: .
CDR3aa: CASSLVRLLVPYEQYF
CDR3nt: TGTGCCAGCAGTTTGGTGCGGCTGCTGGTACCCTACGAGCAGTACTTC

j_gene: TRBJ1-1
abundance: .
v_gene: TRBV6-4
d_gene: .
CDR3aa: CASRPRGGEGTTEAFF
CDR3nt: TGTGCCAGCAGACCCAGGGGAGGGGAGGGTACCACTGAAGCTTTCTTT

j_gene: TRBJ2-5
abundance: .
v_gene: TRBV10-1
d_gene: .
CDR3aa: CASSEFGSQETQYF
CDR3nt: TGCGCCAGCAGTGAATTCGGCAGCCAAGAGACCCAGTACTTC

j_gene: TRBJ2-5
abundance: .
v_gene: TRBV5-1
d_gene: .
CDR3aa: CASSLEVGAAGTQYF
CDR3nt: TGCGCCAGCAGCTTGGAGGTGGGGGCCGCGGGGACCCAGTACTTC

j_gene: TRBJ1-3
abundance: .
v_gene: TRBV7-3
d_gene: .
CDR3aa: CASSLSVGNTIYF
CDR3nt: TGTGCCAGCAGCTTATCAGTAGGAAACACCATATATTTT

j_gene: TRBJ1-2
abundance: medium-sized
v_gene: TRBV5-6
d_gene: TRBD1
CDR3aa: CASSLWTGGKGTF
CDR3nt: TGTGCCAGCAGCTTGTGGACAGGGGGCAAGGGGACCTTC

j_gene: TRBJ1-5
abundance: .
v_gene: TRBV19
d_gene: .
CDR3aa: CASSAQGNGNQPQHF
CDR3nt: TGTGCCAGTAGTGCGCAGGGTAATGGCAATCAGCCCCAGCATTTT

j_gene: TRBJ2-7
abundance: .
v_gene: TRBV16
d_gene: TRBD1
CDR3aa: CASSQSTQGNYEQYF
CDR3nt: TGTGCCAGCAGCCAATCGACACAGGGGAACTACGAGCAGTACTTC

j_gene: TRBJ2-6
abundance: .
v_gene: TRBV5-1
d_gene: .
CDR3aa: CASSLEAGGTGANVLTF
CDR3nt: TGCGCCAGCAGCTTGGAGGCAGGTGGGACTGGGGCCAACGTCCTGACTTTC

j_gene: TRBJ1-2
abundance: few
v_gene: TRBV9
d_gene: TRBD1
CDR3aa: CASSVEAGGDYGYTF
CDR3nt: TGTGCCAGCAGCGTAGAGGCAGGGGGGGACTATGGCTACACCTTC

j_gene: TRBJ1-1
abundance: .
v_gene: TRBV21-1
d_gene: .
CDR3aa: CASTAGRQNTEAFF
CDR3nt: TGTGCCAGCACCGCGGGACGGCAGAACACTGAAGCTTTCTTT

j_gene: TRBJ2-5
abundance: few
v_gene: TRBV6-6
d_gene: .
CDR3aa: CASSPPRGMRRAYF
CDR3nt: TGTGCCAGCAGTCCCCCCCGAGGGATGAGACGGGCGTACTTC

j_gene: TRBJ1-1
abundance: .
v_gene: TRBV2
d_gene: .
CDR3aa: CASSEARPAGAFF
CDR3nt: TGTGCCAGCAGTGAGGCCAGACCCGCCGGGGCTTTCTTT